This TCR beta chain was retrieved from a study of shared clonotypes between healthy human individuals. General observations from the study: The rarefaction results pointed to incomplete sorted-subset sequencing despite large depth.

Deep-level assay runs were performed. Over several immunoSEQ plates, each subset's genomic DNA was distributed in even portions. Libraries were prepared by immunoSEQ multiplex PCR; TCRdb keeps only in-frame clonotypes and omits some of them. The table shows approximately 2,000,000 clones, with less than 95% occurring only once. A CD45RA-negative memory subset and a CD45RA+ naive subset were separated from the CD4+ cells. With regard to this clone: Its matching antigen is unknown. The same CDR3 is also encoded by other DNA sequences in this sample.

Germline CDR1 reads MDHEN; CDR2 reads SYDVKM. The V gene end was trimmed by 6 bases and the J gene end by 7 bases; junction bases not matched to a gene: 6. CDR3 size: 13 residues. V is TRBV28 and J is TRBJ1-5; 7 nucleotides match TRBD1. This receptor was identified in a man in his late teens or twenties in good health. Some clones in this sample may be carry-over from other donors' samples. The sequenced material came from naive CD4+ T cells from PBMCs. Subset meaning: CD45RA+ positively selected. CDR3 nucleotides: TGTGCCAGCAGCCGTGACAGGGCACAGCCCCAGCATTTT. Encoded protein: CASSRDRAQPQHF. The variable domain in full, with the rest retrieved from reference TRBV28 and TRBJ1-5, is DVKVTQSSRYLVKRTGEKVFLECVQDMDHENMFWYRQDPGLGLRLIYFSYDVKMKEKGDIPEGYSVSREKKERFSLILESASTNQTSMYLCASSRDRAQPQHFGDGTRLSIL.